Following are 4 T cell receptor beta chains from one sample sequenced in a study of blood T cell repertoires in COVID-19. The repertoire was sequenced with immunoSEQ multiplex PCR; TCRdb's copy has only in-frame clones and lacks some. The data contain around 300,000 clones, roughly 88% of them singletons. The source material was peripheral blood. All receptors come from a woman aged 45-65 years with active or convalescent COVID-19.

The chain links TRBV3-1 (or the pseudogene TRBV3-2) to TRBJ1-4; 9 positions agree with TRBD1. The germline V gene encodes CDR1 LGHDT and CDR2 YNNKEL (reference sequence). CDR3 length: 16 amino acids. J gave up 9 bases and V 1 base, and 9 bases lay outside the gene matches. CDR3 residues: CASSQVAGQGLKKLFF. The DNA of the CDR3 is TGTGCCAGCAGCCAAGTGGCGGGACAGGGTCTAAAAAAACTGTTTTTT.

The chain carries TRBV25-1 and TRBJ1-4; D call uncertain. The CDR3 contains 17 residues. Looked up from germline, CDR1 is MGHDK and CDR2 is SYGVNS. V was pared by 4 bases and J by 3 bases, with 18 bases between. The CDR3: CASSGGGLMGPNEKLFF. In nucleotides, the CDR3 is TGTGCCAGCAGTGGCGGTGGGTTGATGGGTCCTAATGAAAAACTGTTTTTT.

The chain recombines TRBV11-2 with TRBJ1-4, with D unclear. The CDR3 has 13 residues. Germline values: CDR1 SGHAT, CDR2 FQNNGV. V was shortened by 1 base and J by 4 bases, with 4 bases between the two germline ends. CDR3: CASSLAGNEKLFF. The CDR3 DNA reads as TGTGCCAGCAGCTTAGCCGGTAATGAAAAACTGTTTTTT.

The gene calls are TRBV4-1 and TRBJ1-1; tentatively, D is TRBD1 (5 bases). This CDR3 region has 12 residues. The V and J ends lost 4 bases and 6 bases respectively, with 9 bases between them. Germline V gene sequence: CDR1 MGHRA, CDR2 YSYEKL. The CDR3 region is CASSRGRSEAFF. In nucleotides, the CDR3 is TGCGCCAGCAGCCGGGGCAGGTCTGAAGCTTTCTTT.